A selection of T cell receptor beta chains follows, all from one sample in a study of T cells in Graves' hyperthyroidism and ophthalmopathy. TCRdb reanalysed the multiplex PCR reads using MiXCR and keeps one entry per CDR3 protein. The sample records about 380,000 distinct CDR3 sequences, approximately 17% being singletons. The source material was blood. Every receptor here comes from a man between 18 and 35 years old with Graves' ophthalmopathy. The CDR3 runs from the conserved cysteine through the conserved F or W. D genes are given only for firm matches. Clone size is stated in some rows and not others, as once, few, many or a class when expanded.

j_gene: TRBJ1-4
v_gene: TRBV11-2
abundance: few
d_gene: NA
CDR3aa: CASSRGTLSPPASEKLFF
CDR3nt: TGTGCCAGCAGCAGGGGGACCTTAAGCCCACCTGCTAGTGAAAAACTGTTTTTT

j_gene: TRBJ2-4
v_gene: TRBV9
abundance: few
d_gene: TRBD2
CDR3aa: CASSELAGGPSNIQYF
CDR3nt: TGTGCCAGCAGCGAACTAGCGGGGGGGCCATCCAACATTCAGTACTTC

j_gene: TRBJ1-5
v_gene: TRBV19
abundance: NA
d_gene: TRBD1
CDR3aa: CASSAGTGVGQPQHF
CDR3nt: TGTGCCAGTAGTGCCGGGACAGGGGTTGGTCAGCCCCAGCATTTT

j_gene: TRBJ2-1
v_gene: TRBV4-1
abundance: many
d_gene: TRBD1
CDR3aa: CASSARQGDNEQFF
CDR3nt: TGCGCCAGCAGCGCACGACAGGGAGACAATGAGCAGTTCTTC

j_gene: TRBJ2-7
v_gene: TRBV28
abundance: many
d_gene: NA
CDR3aa: CASNPGADYEQYF
CDR3nt: TGTGCCAGCAACCCGGGGGCGGATTACGAGCAGTACTTC

j_gene: TRBJ1-2
v_gene: TRBV28
abundance: many
d_gene: TRBD1
CDR3aa: CASSPLTRRQGAYGYTF
CDR3nt: TGTGCCAGCAGTCCACTAACCCGTCGACAGGGGGCTTATGGCTACACCTTC

j_gene: TRBJ2-3
v_gene: TRBV3-1
abundance: many
d_gene: NA
CDR3aa: CASSQATRKDTQYF
CDR3nt: TGTGCCAGCAGCCAGGCGACTAGGAAAGATACGCAGTATTTT

j_gene: TRBJ1-5
v_gene: TRBV28
abundance: many
d_gene: NA
CDR3aa: CASSLCIFGSCNQPQHF
CDR3nt: TGTGCCAGCAGTTTATGCATCTTCGGAAGCTGCAATCAGCCCCAGCATTTT

j_gene: TRBJ2-3
v_gene: TRBV19
abundance: NA
d_gene: NA
CDR3aa: CATSSPGQYF
CDR3nt: TGTGCCACCAGCTCCCCGGGGCAGTATTTT

j_gene: TRBJ1-2
v_gene: TRBV6-1
abundance: many
d_gene: NA
CDR3aa: CASSEREGSSGYTF
CDR3nt: TGTGCCAGCAGTGAACGAGAAGGCAGCTCTGGCTACACCTTC

j_gene: TRBJ1-2
v_gene: TRBV9
abundance: few
d_gene: TRBD1
CDR3aa: CASSVSPKGQGHGYTF
CDR3nt: TGTGCCAGCAGCGTCAGTCCCAAGGGACAGGGGCATGGCTACACCTTC

j_gene: TRBJ2-1
v_gene: TRBV24-1
abundance: NA
d_gene: NA
CDR3aa: CATSDPLPGATGGNEQFF
CDR3nt: TGTGCCACCAGTGACCCCCTGCCCGGGGCAACAGGAGGCAATGAGCAGTTCTTC

j_gene: TRBJ2-1
v_gene: TRBV20-1
abundance: once
d_gene: NA
CDR3aa: CSAPLGNEQFF
CDR3nt: TGCAGTGCTCCTTTGGGGAATGAGCAGTTCTTC

j_gene: TRBJ2-5
v_gene: TRBV5-1
abundance: many
d_gene: NA
CDR3aa: CASSLGAAQETQYF
CDR3nt: TGTGCCAGCAGCTTAGGGGCGGCCCAAGAGACCCAGTACTTC

j_gene: TRBJ2-3
v_gene: TRBV7-9
abundance: many
d_gene: NA
CDR3aa: CASSSVRGSTDTQYF
CDR3nt: TGTGCCAGCAGCTCCGTTAGGGGATCCACAGATACGCAGTATTTT

j_gene: TRBJ1-1
v_gene: TRBV12-3/TRBV12-4
abundance: many
d_gene: NA
CDR3aa: CASSPTGLTEAFF
CDR3nt: TGTGCCAGCAGCCCCACAGGGCTCACTGAAGCTTTCTTT

j_gene: TRBJ2-3
v_gene: TRBV7-8
abundance: NA
d_gene: NA
CDR3aa: CASSLGGAPDSTDTQYF
CDR3nt: TGTGCCAGCAGCTTAGGTGGTGCGCCCGATAGCACAGATACGCAGTATTTT

j_gene: TRBJ2-7
v_gene: TRBV4-2
abundance: NA
d_gene: TRBD1
CDR3aa: CASSQGTGGDEQYF
CDR3nt: TGTGCCAGCAGTCAGGGGACAGGGGGCGACGAGCAGTACTTC

j_gene: TRBJ2-2
v_gene: TRBV12-3/TRBV12-4
abundance: NA
d_gene: TRBD2
CDR3aa: CASILGGLGAGELFF
CDR3nt: TGTGCCAGCATCCTGGGGGGGTTAGGCGCCGGGGAGCTGTTTTTT

j_gene: TRBJ1-1
v_gene: TRBV12-3/TRBV12-4
abundance: many
d_gene: NA
CDR3aa: CASRGSGMGTEAFF
CDR3nt: TGTGCCAGCAGGGGGTCTGGGATGGGCACTGAAGCTTTCTTT

j_gene: TRBJ1-5
v_gene: TRBV2
abundance: few
d_gene: NA
CDR3aa: CASSPKGWTPVGQPQHF
CDR3nt: TGTGCCAGCTCACCAAAAGGTTGGACACCGGTTGGTCAGCCCCAGCATTTT

j_gene: TRBJ1-5
v_gene: TRBV6-1
abundance: many
d_gene: NA
CDR3aa: CASSAPLQGGGQPQHF
CDR3nt: TGTGCCAGCAGTGCCCCCCTACAGGGAGGAGGGCAGCCCCAGCATTTT

j_gene: TRBJ1-1
v_gene: TRBV5-5
abundance: NA
d_gene: NA
CDR3aa: CASSRGQLTEAFF
CDR3nt: TGTGCCAGCAGCCGCGGACAGCTCACTGAAGCTTTCTTT

j_gene: TRBJ2-3
v_gene: TRBV5-4
abundance: many
d_gene: NA
CDR3aa: CASSFGTATDTQYF
CDR3nt: TGTGCCAGCAGCTTTGGGACTGCCACAGATACGCAGTATTTT

j_gene: TRBJ1-6
v_gene: TRBV7-9
abundance: few
d_gene: TRBD1
CDR3aa: CASSPTGDNSPLHF
CDR3nt: TGTGCCAGCAGCCCGACAGGGGACAATTCACCCCTCCACTTT

j_gene: TRBJ2-1
v_gene: TRBV6-4
abundance: many
d_gene: TRBD2
CDR3aa: CASSETSGGAHEQFF
CDR3nt: TGTGCCAGCAGCGAGACTAGCGGGGGGGCTCATGAGCAGTTCTTC

j_gene: TRBJ1-3
v_gene: TRBV6-1
abundance: NA
d_gene: NA
CDR3aa: CASSELGPDSGNTIYF
CDR3nt: TGTGCCAGCAGTGAATTGGGCCCGGATTCTGGAAACACCATATATTTT

j_gene: TRBJ2-3
v_gene: TRBV12-3/TRBV12-4
abundance: many
d_gene: NA
CDR3aa: CASRAGASTDTQYF
CDR3nt: TGTGCCAGCAGGGCTGGGGCTAGCACAGATACGCAGTATTTT

j_gene: TRBJ1-2
v_gene: TRBV7-9
abundance: many
d_gene: TRBD1
CDR3aa: CASSLGQGRPYYGYTF
CDR3nt: TGTGCCAGCAGCTTGGGACAGGGAAGACCATACTATGGCTACACCTTC

j_gene: TRBJ2-3
v_gene: TRBV18
abundance: NA
d_gene: NA
CDR3aa: CASSPTTVDTQYF
CDR3nt: TGTGCCAGCTCACCCACAACCGTAGATACGCAGTATTTT